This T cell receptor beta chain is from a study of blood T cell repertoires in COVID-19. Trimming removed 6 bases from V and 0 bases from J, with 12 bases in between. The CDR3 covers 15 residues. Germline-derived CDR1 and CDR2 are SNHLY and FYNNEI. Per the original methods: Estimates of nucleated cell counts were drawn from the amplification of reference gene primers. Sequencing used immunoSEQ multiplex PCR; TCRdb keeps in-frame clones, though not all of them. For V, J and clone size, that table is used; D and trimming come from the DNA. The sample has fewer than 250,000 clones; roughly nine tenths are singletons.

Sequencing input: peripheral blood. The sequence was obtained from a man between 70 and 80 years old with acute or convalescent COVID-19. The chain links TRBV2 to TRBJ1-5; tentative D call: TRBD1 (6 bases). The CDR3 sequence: CASRDDRISNQPQHF. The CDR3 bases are TGTGCCAGCAGGGACGACAGGATTAGCAATCAGCCCCAGCATTTT.